This T cell receptor beta chain was documented in a study of blood T cell repertoires in COVID-19. Study information: COVID-19 samples, acute and convalescent, were from the United States, Italy and Spain. Nucleic acid was either cDNA or gDNA, and it came from T cells, B-cell-depleted T cells, or PBMCs.

In the original workflow: Estimation of nucleated cell counts was performed using reference gene primer amplification. Sequencing was performed with immunoSEQ multiplex PCR; in TCRdb, only in-frame clones are kept and a portion is missing. The V and J calls and clone size were taken over from that table, and D and trimming were inferred from the DNA. The repertoire holds fewer than 100,000 clones, with more than 80% as singletons. The CDR3 is made up of 14 amino acids. The germline CDR1 and CDR2 sequences are MNHEY and SVGAGI. Trimming took 6 bases from V and 7 from J, leaving 18 bases between them. The sequencing input was peripheral blood. This receptor was identified in a woman aged 80 or over with acute or convalescent COVID-19. The chain employs TRBV6-5 and TRBJ1-2; the D gene is possibly TRBD1 (5 bases). CDR3 in amino acids: CASREQGLKSGYTF. The CDR3 DNA is TGTGCCAGCAGGGAGCAGGGACTGAAATCTGGCTACACCTTC.